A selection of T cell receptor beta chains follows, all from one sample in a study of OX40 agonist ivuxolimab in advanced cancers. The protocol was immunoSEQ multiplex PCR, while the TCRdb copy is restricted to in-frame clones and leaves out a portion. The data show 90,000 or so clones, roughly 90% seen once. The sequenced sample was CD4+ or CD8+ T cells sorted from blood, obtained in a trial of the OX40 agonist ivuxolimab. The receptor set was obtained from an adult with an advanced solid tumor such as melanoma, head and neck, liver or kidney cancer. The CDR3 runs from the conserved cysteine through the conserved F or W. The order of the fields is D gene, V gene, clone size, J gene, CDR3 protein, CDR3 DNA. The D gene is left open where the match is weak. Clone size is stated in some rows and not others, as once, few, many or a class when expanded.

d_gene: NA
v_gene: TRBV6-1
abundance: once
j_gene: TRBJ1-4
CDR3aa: CAGKRSPNEKLFF
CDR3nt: TGTGCCGGAAAGAGGAGCCCCAATGAAAAACTGTTTTTT

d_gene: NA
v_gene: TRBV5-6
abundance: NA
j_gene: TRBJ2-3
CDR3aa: CASSLRPESTDTQYF
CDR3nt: TGTGCCAGCAGCCTAAGGCCAGAAAGCACAGATACGCAGTATTTT

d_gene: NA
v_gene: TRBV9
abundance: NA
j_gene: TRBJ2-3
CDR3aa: CASSVGRSGNLRTDTQYF
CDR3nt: TGTGCCAGCAGCGTAGGGAGGTCGGGTAACCTGCGCACAGATACGCAGTATTTT

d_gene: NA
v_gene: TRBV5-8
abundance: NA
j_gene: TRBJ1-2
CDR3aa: CASSLSGSYGYTF
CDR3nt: TGTGCCAGCAGCTTATCGGGTTCCTATGGCTACACCTTC

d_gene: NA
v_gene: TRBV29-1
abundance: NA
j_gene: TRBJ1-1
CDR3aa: CSVEDIAGGEAFF
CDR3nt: TGCAGCGTTGAAGATATCGCGGGGGGAGAAGCTTTCTTT

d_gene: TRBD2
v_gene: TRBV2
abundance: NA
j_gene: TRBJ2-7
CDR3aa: CASKTSGKPYEQYF
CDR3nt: TGTGCCAGCAAAACTAGCGGGAAACCCTACGAGCAGTACTTC

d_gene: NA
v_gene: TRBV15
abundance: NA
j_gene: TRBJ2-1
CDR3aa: CATSRALLNEQFF
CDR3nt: TGTGCCACCAGCAGAGCCCTCCTCAATGAGCAGTTCTTC

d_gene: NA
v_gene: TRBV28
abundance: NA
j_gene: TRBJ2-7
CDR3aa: CASSYEQYF
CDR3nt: TGTGCCAGCAGTTACGAGCAGTACTTC

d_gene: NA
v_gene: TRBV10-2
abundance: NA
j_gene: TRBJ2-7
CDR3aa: CASRPGLPYEQYF
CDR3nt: TGCGCCAGCAGGCCGGGACTCCCCTACGAGCAGTACTTC

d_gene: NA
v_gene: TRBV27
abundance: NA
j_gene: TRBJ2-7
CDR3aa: CASTGGGSIYEQYF
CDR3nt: TGTGCCAGCACCGGAGGGGGGTCTATCTACGAGCAGTACTTC

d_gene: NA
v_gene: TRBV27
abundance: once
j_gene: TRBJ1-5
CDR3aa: CASSLSSRSNQPQHF
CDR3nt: TGTGCCAGCAGTTTATCGTCCCGTAGCAATCAGCCCCAGCATTTT

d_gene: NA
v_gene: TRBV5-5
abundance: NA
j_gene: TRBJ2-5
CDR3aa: CASSLGEGRQETQYF
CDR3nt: TGTGCCAGCAGCTTGGGAGAGGGAAGGCAAGAGACCCAGTACTTC

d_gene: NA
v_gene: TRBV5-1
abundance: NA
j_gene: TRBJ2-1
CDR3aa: CASSLAGNEQFF
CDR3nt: TGCGCCAGCAGCTTGGCCGGAAATGAGCAGTTCTTC

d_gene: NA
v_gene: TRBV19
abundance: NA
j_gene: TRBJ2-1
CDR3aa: CASSRRTGGVYNEQFF
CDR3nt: TGTGCCAGTAGTCGCCGCACAGGGGGGGTTTACAATGAGCAGTTCTTC

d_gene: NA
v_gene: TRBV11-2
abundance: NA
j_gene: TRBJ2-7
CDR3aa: CASSPPPRARNSYEQYF
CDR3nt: TGTGCCAGCAGCCCGCCCCCCCGGGCCAGAAACTCCTACGAGCAGTACTTC

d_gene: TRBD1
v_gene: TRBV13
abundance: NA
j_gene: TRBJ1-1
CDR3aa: CASSEQTGEDTPEAFF
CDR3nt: TGTGCCAGCAGCGAACAGACAGGGGAGGATACGCCTGAAGCTTTCTTT

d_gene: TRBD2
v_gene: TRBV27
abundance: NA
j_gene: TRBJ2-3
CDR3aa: CASSLGTSGSSDTQYF
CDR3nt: TGTGCCAGCAGTTTAGGTACTAGCGGGAGTTCAGATACGCAGTATTTT

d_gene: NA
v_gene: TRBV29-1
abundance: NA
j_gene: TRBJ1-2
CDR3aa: CSVPEGRNYGYTF
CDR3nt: TGCAGCGTTCCCGAGGGACGGAACTATGGCTACACCTTC

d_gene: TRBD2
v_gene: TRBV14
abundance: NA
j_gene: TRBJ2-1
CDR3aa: CASSGTSGYNEQFF
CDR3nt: TGTGCCAGCAGCGGGACTAGCGGTTACAATGAGCAGTTCTTC

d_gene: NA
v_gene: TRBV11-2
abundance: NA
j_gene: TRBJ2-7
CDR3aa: CASSATGIGYEQYF
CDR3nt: TGTGCCAGCAGCGCTACCGGGATCGGCTACGAGCAGTACTTC

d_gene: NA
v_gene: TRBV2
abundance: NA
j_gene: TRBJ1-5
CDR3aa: CASSTGPENQPQHF
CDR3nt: TGTGCCAGCAGTACGGGCCCGGAAAATCAGCCCCAGCATTTT

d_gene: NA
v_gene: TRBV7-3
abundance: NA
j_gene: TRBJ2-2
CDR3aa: CASSLNPRVANTGELFF
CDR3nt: TGTGCCAGCAGCTTAAATCCACGCGTCGCGAACACCGGGGAGCTGTTTTTT

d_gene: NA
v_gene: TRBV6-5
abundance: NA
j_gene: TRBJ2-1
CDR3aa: CATGWGEQFF
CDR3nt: TGTGCCACTGGGTGGGGTGAGCAGTTCTTC

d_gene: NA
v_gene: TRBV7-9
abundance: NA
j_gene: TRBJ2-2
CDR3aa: CASSFLGASNTGELFF
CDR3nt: TGTGCCAGCAGCTTTCTCGGGGCCTCGAACACCGGGGAGCTGTTTTTT

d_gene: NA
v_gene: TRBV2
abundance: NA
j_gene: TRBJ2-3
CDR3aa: CASSDRGTDTQYF
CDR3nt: TGTGCCAGCAGTGATCGAGGCACAGATACGCAGTATTTT

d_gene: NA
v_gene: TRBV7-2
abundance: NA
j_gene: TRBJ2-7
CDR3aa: CASSLETVFGDEQYF
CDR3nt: TGTGCCAGCAGCTTAGAGACGGTTTTTGGTGACGAGCAGTACTTC

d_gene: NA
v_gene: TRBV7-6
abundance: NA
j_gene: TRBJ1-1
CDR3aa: CASSLRLNTEAFF
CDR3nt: TGTGCCAGCAGCTTACGCCTGAACACTGAAGCTTTCTTT

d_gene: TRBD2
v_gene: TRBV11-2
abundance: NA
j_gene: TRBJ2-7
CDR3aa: CASSVGTSGDLFYYEQYF
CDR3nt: TGTGCCAGCAGCGTCGGGACTAGCGGAGATCTCTTCTACTACGAGCAGTACTTC

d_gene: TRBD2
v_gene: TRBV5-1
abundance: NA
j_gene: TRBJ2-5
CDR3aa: CASRLSGREGRWTETQYF
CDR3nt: TGCGCCAGCAGACTTAGCGGGAGAGAGGGTCGGTGGACGGAGACCCAGTACTTC

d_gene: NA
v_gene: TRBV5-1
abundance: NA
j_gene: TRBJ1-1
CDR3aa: CASSRRDGNTEAFF
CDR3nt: TGCGCCAGCAGCCGCAGGGATGGGAACACTGAAGCTTTCTTT

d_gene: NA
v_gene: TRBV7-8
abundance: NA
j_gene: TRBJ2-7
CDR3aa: CASSYGPFPSYEQYF
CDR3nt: TGTGCCAGCAGCTATGGGCCGTTTCCTTCCTACGAGCAGTACTTC

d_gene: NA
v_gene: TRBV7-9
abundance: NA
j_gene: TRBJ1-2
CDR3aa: CASSTRDPRNYTF
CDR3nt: TGTGCCAGCAGCACCCGGGACCCGAGGAACTACACCTTC

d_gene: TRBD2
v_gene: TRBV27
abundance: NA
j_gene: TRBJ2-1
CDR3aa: CASSLLAGGRDEQFF
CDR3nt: TGTGCCAGCAGTCTGCTAGCGGGAGGGAGGGATGAGCAGTTCTTC

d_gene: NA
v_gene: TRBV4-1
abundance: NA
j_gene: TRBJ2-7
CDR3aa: CASSQDLGEYEQYF
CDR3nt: TGCGCCAGCAGCCAAGATCTTGGAGAGTACGAGCAGTACTTC

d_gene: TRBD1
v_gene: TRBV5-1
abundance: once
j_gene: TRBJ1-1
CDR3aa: CASSPWTGRDTEAFF
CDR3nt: TGCGCCAGCAGCCCGTGGACAGGGAGGGACACTGAAGCTTTCTTT